Below, 14 T cell receptor beta chains from the same sample are listed, as sequenced in a study of cytomegalovirus exposure and HLA in healthy donors. Use of 60 Vbeta and 13 Jbeta primers characterized the PCR. Here immunoSEQ multiplex PCR was the method, and the copy in TCRdb shows in-frame clones only, minus some. The table has about 97,000 clones, over 80% seen once. Sequenced input: PBMCs. The source of these receptors is a man in his forties in good health and CMV-seronegative.

This chain uses TRBV5-1 with TRBJ2-5; 13 bases agree with TRBD2. J was trimmed by 2 bases and V by 4 bases; bases with no gene match: 5. Germline V gene data show CDR1 as SGHRS and CDR2 as YFSETQ. This CDR3 is 16 amino acids long. The CDR3 nucleotides are TGCGCCAGCAGCCCCAGACTAGCGGGGGGACAAGAGACCCAGTACTTC. Its translation: CASSPRLAGGQETQYF.

About this clone itself: The junction does not match germline at one end; this may be a read error. CDR3 sequence reads: CAVSYGAGGF. As DNA, the CDR3 is TGTGCCGTATCCTATGGGGCAGGGGGCTTC. The V call is TRBV6-1, the J call TRBJ1-2; 7 nucleotides match TRBD1. The CDR3 is 10 residues long. Germline loops: CDR1 MNHNS, CDR2 SASEGT.

The chain links TRBV29-1 to TRBJ1-2; possibly TRBD1 for D (5 bases). The germline gives CDR1 SQVTM, CDR2 ANQGSEA. This CDR3 region has 14 residues. V gave up 2 bases and J gave up 2 bases, with 12 bases separating them. This CDR3 is CSVEKGVENYGYTF. DNA of the CDR3: TGCAGCGTTGAAAAAGGGGTCGAGAACTATGGCTACACCTTC. Complete variable domain (other parts from reference TRBV29-1 and TRBJ1-2): SAVISQKPSRDICQRGTSLTIQCQVDSQVTMMFWYRQQPGQSLTLIATANQGSEATYESGFVIDKFPISRPNLTFSTLTVSNMSPEDSSIYLCSVEKGVENYGYTFGSGTRLTVV.

The CDR3 sequence is CASSLIRGGVYNEQFF. CDR3 bases: TGTGCCAGCAGCCTAATCCGGGGGGGTGTGTACAATGAGCAGTTCTTC. This chain links TRBV27 with TRBJ2-1; 8 bases agree with TRBD2. The trim removed 6 bases at V and 4 bases at J, leaving 11 bases unmatched. The CDR3 spans 16 residues. The germline V gene encodes CDR1 MNHEY and CDR2 SMNVEV (reference sequence).

V and J are TRBV6-4 and TRBJ1-1, with D possibly matching TRBD1 (6 bases). Between the trimmed V and J ends, which lost 6 bases and 2 bases, there was a span of 10 bases. Germline V gene data show CDR1 as MRHNA and CDR2 as SNTAGT. The CDR3 loop spans 13 amino acids. For the CDR3, the DNA is TGTGCCAGCAGATACAGGGCTAACACTGAAGCTTTCTTT. This codes for CASRYRANTEAFF.

This clone has only a few counts. This chain connects TRBV19 to TRBJ1-1; no definite D call. There are 14 residues in the CDR3. The germline V and J ends were trimmed by 4 bases and 4 bases, with 13 bases remaining between them. CDR1 and CDR2 from the germline V gene are LNHDA and SQIVND (reference sequence). The CDR3: CASSTVRGSTEAFF. CDR3 sequence (DNA): TGTGCCAGTAGTACGGTCCGGGGTAGCACTGAAGCTTTCTTT.

In this sample, this clone turned up a few times. The rearrangement uses TRBV27 and TRBJ2-1; 10 bases are a match to TRBD2. The CDR3 contains 13 residues. The ends lost 5 bases at V and 7 bases at J; junction bases unmatched: 2. The germline V gene encodes CDR1 MNHEY and CDR2 SMNVEV (reference sequence). The CDR3 spells CASSIAGGNEQFF. Written as DNA, the CDR3 is TGTGCCAGCAGTATAGCGGGGGGTAATGAGCAGTTCTTC.

As DNA, the CDR3 is TGTGCCAGCAACGCGAACAGGGGCTTCCCGGAGGACTATGGCTACACCTTC. Its translation is CASNANRGFPEDYGYTF. The genes are TRBV2 and TRBJ1-2; TRBD1 matches at 7 bases. The CDR3 covers 17 residues. Germline V gives CDR1 SNHLY, CDR2 FYNNEI. The ends lost 7 bases at V and 3 bases at J; junction bases unmatched: 17.

The rearrangement links TRBV18 to TRBJ1-4, with 8 bases fitting TRBD1. The junction had 9 bases not matched to a gene; V was cut back by 2 bases and J by 4 bases. Germline lookup yields CDR1 KGHSH and CDR2 LQKENI. This CDR3 is built from 17 residues. The CDR3 DNA sequence: TGTGCCAGCTCACCAGGAGACAGGGGACTAAATAATGAAAAACTGTTTTTT. Protein sequence: CASSPGDRGLNNEKLFF.

This chain connects TRBV7-8 to TRBJ1-1; no firm D call. Germline CDR1 SGHVS, CDR2 FQNEAQ. Trimming stripped 4 bases from V and 1 base from J, with 13 bases between. The CDR3 has 15 amino acids. The CDR3 protein is CASSYGWGGNTEAFF. DNA of the CDR3: TGTGCCAGCAGCTACGGCTGGGGAGGGAACACTGAAGCTTTCTTT.

V usage is TRBV27 and J usage is TRBJ1-1; 12 bases are shared with TRBD1. CDR1 and CDR2 (germline): MNHEY, SMNVEV (reference sequence). V lost 6 bases and J lost 6; bases outside the gene matches: 14. The CDR3 covers 17 residues. CDR3 coding DNA: TGTGCCAGCAGCCAATCGGGACAGGGGGCGCGACGGGCTGAAGCTTTCTTT. It translates to CASSQSGQGARRAEAFF.

V gene TRBV6-1 combines with J gene TRBJ2-7; D possibly corresponds to TRBD2 (6 bases). The CDR3 has 13 residues. Per the germline V gene, CDR1 is MNHNS and CDR2 is SASEGT. Trimming shortened V by 4 bases and J by 3 bases, and 10 bases separated the two germline ends. The CDR3: CASSVRLGYEQYF. In DNA, the CDR3 is TGTGCCAGCAGTGTAAGACTAGGCTACGAGCAGTACTTC.

This clone came up once. V is TRBV5-1 and J is TRBJ2-5, with a possible D match to TRBD1 (6 bases). Trimming took 2 bases from V and 5 from J, leaving 13 bases between them. CDR1 and CDR2 from the germline V gene are SGHRS and YFSETQ. This CDR3 region has 14 residues. In nucleotides, the CDR3 is TGCGCCAGCAGCTTACAGGGCTCTCGGGAGACCCAGTACTTC. Its protein is CASSLQGSRETQYF.

V gene TRBV4-1 combines with J gene TRBJ2-5; 9 bases fit TRBD2. The germline gives CDR1 MGHRA, CDR2 YSYEKL. CDR3 length: 15 residues. V shed 0 bases and J 4 bases; nucleotides not matched to a gene: 3. CDR3 protein: CASSQEGLAIETQYF. CDR3 DNA sequence: TGCGCCAGCAGCCAAGAGGGACTAGCAATAGAGACCCAGTACTTC.